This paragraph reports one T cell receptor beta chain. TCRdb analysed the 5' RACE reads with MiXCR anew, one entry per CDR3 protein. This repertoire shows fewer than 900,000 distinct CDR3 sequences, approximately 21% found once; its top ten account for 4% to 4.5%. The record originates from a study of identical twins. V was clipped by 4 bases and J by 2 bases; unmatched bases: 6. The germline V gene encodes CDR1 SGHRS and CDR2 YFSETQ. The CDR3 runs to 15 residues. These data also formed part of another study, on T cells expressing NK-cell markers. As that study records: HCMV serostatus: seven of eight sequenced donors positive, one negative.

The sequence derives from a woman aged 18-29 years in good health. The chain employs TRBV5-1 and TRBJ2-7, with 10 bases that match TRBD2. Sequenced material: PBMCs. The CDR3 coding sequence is TGCGCCAGCAGCCCTATAGGACTAGCGGCCTACGAGCAGTACTTC. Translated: CASSPIGLAAYEQYF.